Each of the 23 T cell receptor beta chains below was sequenced from the same sample in a study of blood T cell repertoires in COVID-19. TCRdb's table, derived via immunoSEQ multiplex PCR, lists solely in-frame clones and lacks some. The sample holds roughly 210,000 clones, about 85% seen once. Sequenced material: peripheral blood. All receptors derive from a woman older than 75 with COVID-19, enrolled during active disease.

This clone has ten or more counts. This chain links TRBV19 with TRBJ1-5, with TRBD1 matching over 7 bases. Germline V gives CDR1 LNHDA, CDR2 SQIVND (reference sequence). V trimming: 7 bases; J trimming: 6 bases; junction bases outside the gene matches: 3. The CDR3 sequence is 12 residues long. The CDR3 reads CASTTGAQPQHF. In DNA, the CDR3 is TGTGCCAGTACCACAGGGGCTCAGCCCCAGCATTTT. Combining the CDR3 with reference TRBV19 and TRBJ1-5 gives the whole variable domain DGGITQSPKYLFRKEGQNVTLSCEQNLNHDAMYWYRQDPGQGLRLIYYSQIVNDFQKGDIAEGYSVSREKKESFPLTVTSAQKNPTAFYLCASTTGAQPQHFGDGTRLSIL.

In its sample, this clone was seen once. This chain connects TRBV6-5 to TRBJ2-3, with 7 bases that match TRBD1. Germline V gene lookup returns CDR1 MNHEY and CDR2 SVGAGI. V shed 6 bases and J 4 bases; nucleotides not matched to a gene: 10. This CDR3 is 15 amino acids long. CDR3 bases: TGTGCCAGCAGGAAAGGGCAGGGGGTTTCAGATACGCAGTATTTT. It yields the protein CASRKGQGVSDTQYF.

In regard to this clone: Germline and junction disagree at one end, which may indicate a read error. The chain joins TRBV4-1 to TRBJ1-6, with 7 nucleotides matching TRBD1. The CDR3 loop spans 14 amino acids. The germline gives CDR1 MGHRA, CDR2 YSYEKL. This CDR3 reads CASSQDLDRDSLTF. DNA of the CDR3: TGCGCCAGCAGCCAAGATCTAGATAGGGACAGCCTGACCTTT.

This clone was observed a single time. The V call is TRBV6-5, the J call TRBJ1-2; TRBD1 matches 7 bases. V shed 6 bases, J shed 4 bases, and the junction held 11 bases outside the gene matches. Germline V lookup: CDR1 MNHEY, CDR2 SVGAGI. The CDR3 is 15 amino acids. The CDR3 region has the DNA TGTGCCAGCAGCCGTACGACAGGGTCGACCTATGGCTACACCTTC. Its protein product is CASSRTTGSTYGYTF.

The rearrangement links TRBV2 to TRBJ2-2; 10 bases line up with TRBD2. This CDR3 contains 15 residues. Germline lookup yields CDR1 SNHLY and CDR2 FYNNEI. V trimming: 7 bases; J trimming: 4 bases; junction bases outside the gene matches: 6. The CDR3 is CASNPTSGSTGELFF. Here the CDR3 DNA reads TGTGCCAGCAATCCGACTAGCGGGTCCACCGGGGAGCTGTTTTTT. The complete variable domain, with remaining parts taken from reference TRBV2 and TRBJ2-2, reads EPEVTQTPSHQVTQMGQEVILRCVPISNHLYFYWYRQILGQKVEFLVSFYNNEISEKSEIFDDQFSVERPDGSNFTLKIRSTKLEDSAMYFCASNPTSGSTGELFFGEGSRLTVL.

This sequence joins TRBV28 and TRBJ2-4, with 7 positions matching TRBD2. The CDR3 covers 16 residues. Germline V CDR1 and CDR2: MDHEN, SYDVKM. The ends lost 5 bases at V and 1 base at J; junction bases unmatched: 8. CDR3 bases: TGTGCCAGCAGTGCCCGGACTAGTAAGGCCAAAAACATTCAGTACTTC. Translated: CASSARTSKAKNIQYF.

The rearrangement links TRBV3-1 (or the pseudogene TRBV3-2) to TRBJ2-2; D is unclear. The CDR3 length is 16 residues. The germline CDR1 and CDR2 sequences are LGHDT and YNNKEL (reference sequence). V was clipped by 3 bases and J by 2 bases, with 13 bases between them. In DNA form, the CDR3 reads TGTGCCAGCAGCCACCACCGTACTTTTAACACCGGGGAGCTGTTTTTT. It is translated as CASSHHRTFNTGELFF.

J is TRBJ1-5 and V is TRBV23-1; TRBD1 agrees at 7 bases. TRBV23-1 is annotated as an ORF whose role is uncertain. Trimming removed 1 base from V and 1 base from J; junction bases left unmatched: 4. The CDR3 is made up of 16 amino acids. The CDR3 sequence: CASSQFQQGSNQPQHF. For the CDR3, the DNA is TGCGCCAGCAGTCAATTCCAACAGGGGAGCAATCAGCCCCAGCATTTT.

This chain joins TRBV28 and TRBJ2-1; D not certain. Germline CDR1 MDHEN, CDR2 SYDVKM. Trimming took off 7 bases at V and 2 bases at J, with 12 bases between the two ends. The CDR3 has 14 amino acids. CDR3 sequence: CASINDITYNEQFF. The DNA for the CDR3 is TGTGCCAGCATTAACGACATAACCTACAATGAGCAGTTCTTC.

The V gene is TRBV6-5, the J gene TRBJ2-7; 12 bases fit TRBD1. V dropped 7 bases and J dropped 5; count of bases not matched to a gene: 9. The CDR3 has 15 amino acids. Germline CDR1 is MNHEY and CDR2 is SVGAGI. For the CDR3, the DNA is TGTGCCAGCATCCCCGGGACAGGGGGCAACCACGAGCAGTACTTC. It specifies CASIPGTGGNHEQYF.

This sequence joins TRBV18 and TRBJ2-5, with TRBD2 as a possible D gene (5 bases). In germline, CDR1 is KGHSH, CDR2 LQKENI. V lost 6 bases and J lost 5, with 13 bases in between. This CDR3 has 13 amino acids. In nucleotides, the CDR3 is TGTGCCAGCTCTTTGCAGTCGGGGGAGACCCAGTACTTC. This translates into CASSLQSGETQYF. The full variable domain, its missing parts supplied by reference TRBV18 and TRBJ2-5, is NAGVMQNPRHLVRRRGQEARLRCSPMKGHSHVYWYRQLPEEGLKFMVYLQKENIIDESGMPKERFSAEFPKEGPSILRIQQVVRGDSAAYFCASSLQSGETQYFGPGTRLLVL.

This clone turned up a few times. This chain uses TRBV2 with TRBJ1-5; D is unclear. CDR1 and CDR2 (germline): SNHLY, FYNNEI. The V end lost 6 bases, the J end lost 3 bases, and 12 bases lay between the germline ends. This CDR3 comprises 14 residues. CDR3 in DNA: TGTGCCAGCAGCGTGGCCACTACCAATCAGCCCCAGCATTTT. This translates into CASSVATTNQPQHF.

As for this clone: The identical CDR3 is also encoded by other nucleotide sequences in the sample. This chain uses TRBV5-6 with TRBJ2-5; no clear D gene. The germline V and J ends were trimmed by 3 bases and 2 bases, with 2 bases remaining between them. In germline, CDR1 is SGHDT, CDR2 YYEEEE. The CDR3 covers 11 residues. For the CDR3, the DNA is TGTGCCAGCAGCTCTCAAGAGACCCAGTACTTC. It translates to CASSSQETQYF.

V is TRBV5-4 and J is TRBJ2-7, with 7 positions matching TRBD1. The CDR3 extends over 15 amino acids. From germline, CDR1 is SGHNT and CDR2 YYREEE (reference sequence). Trimming removed 0 bases from V and 4 bases from J; junction bases left unmatched: 7. The CDR3 DNA reads as TGTGCCAGCAGCTTGGTAGGGGACAGCAATTACGAGCAGTACTTC. Protein sequence: CASSLVGDSNYEQYF. The full variable domain, rest sourced from reference TRBV5-4 and TRBJ2-7, is ETGVTQSPTHLIKTRGQQVTLRCSSQSGHNTVSWYQQALGQGPQFIFQYYREEENGRGNFPPRFSGLQFPNYSSELNVNALELDDSALYLCASSLVGDSNYEQYFGPGTRLTVT.

CDR3 protein: CASRRGALNTGELFF. The CDR3 DNA is TGTGCCAGCCGTCGGGGGGCGTTGAACACCGGGGAGCTGTTTTTT. The rearrangement uses TRBV2 and TRBJ2-2, with D maybe TRBD2 (7 bases). CDR3 size: 15 residues. V was trimmed by 8 bases and J by 1 base, leaving 14 bases between them. Germline CDR1 is SNHLY and CDR2 is FYNNEI. Complete variable domain (other parts from reference TRBV2 and TRBJ2-2): EPEVTQTPSHQVTQMGQEVILRCVPISNHLYFYWYRQILGQKVEFLVSFYNNEISEKSEIFDDQFSVERPDGSNFTLKIRSTKLEDSAMYFCASRRGALNTGELFFGEGSRLTVL.

The gene calls are TRBV28 and TRBJ1-5; possible D gene TRBD1, 5 bases. Germline V gene lookup returns CDR1 MDHEN and CDR2 SYDVKM. Trimming took off 5 bases at V and 4 bases at J, with 15 bases between the two ends. This CDR3 is 15 amino acids long. This chain's CDR3 is CASSAPPGGNQPQHF. In nucleotides, the CDR3 is TGTGCCAGCAGTGCACCACCCGGGGGAAATCAGCCCCAGCATTTT.

This sequence joins TRBV29-1 and TRBJ1-2, with a tentative D call TRBD1 (5 bases). Germline CDR1 SQVTM, CDR2 ANQGSEA. The CDR3 has 11 amino acids. Trimming shortened V by 3 bases and J by 5 bases, and 7 bases separated the two germline ends. This chain's CDR3 is CSVDRVYGYTF. CDR3 coding DNA: TGCAGCGTTGACAGGGTTTATGGCTACACCTTC.

The sample holds one count of this clone. This chain joins TRBV3-1 (or the pseudogene TRBV3-2) and TRBJ2-5; 8 nucleotides align to TRBD1. CDR1 is LGHDT, CDR2 YNNKEL, per germline (reference sequence). V was pared by 1 base and J by 4 bases, with 5 bases of the junction left unmatched. The CDR3 covers 15 residues. Here the CDR3 reads CASSQVGQGGETQYF. The CDR3 coding sequence is TGTGCCAGCAGCCAAGTAGGACAGGGAGGAGAGACCCAGTACTTC.

CDR3 bases: TGTGCCAGCAGCGCCACTAGCGGGGGGGGCACAGATACGCAGTATTTT. Amino acid sequence: CASSATSGGGTDTQYF. The V gene is TRBV7-2, the J gene TRBJ2-3; TRBD2 matches at 13 bases. This CDR3 is 16 amino acids long. Trimming at V came to 5 bases and at J to 1 base, leaving 3 bases not matched to a gene. Germline loops: CDR1 SGHTA, CDR2 FQGNSA.

The V call is TRBV18, the J call TRBJ2-1; D unresolved. CDR1 is KGHSH and CDR2 is LQKENI in the germline V gene. The CDR3 spans 12 residues. V gave up 2 bases and J gave up 9 bases, with 8 bases separating them. The CDR3 DNA reads TGTGCCAGCTCACCAGGGCTTAGTGAGCAGTTCTTC. It codes for CASSPGLSEQFF.

The chain combines TRBV9 with TRBJ1-1; 7 nucleotides align to TRBD1. From germline, CDR1 is SGDLS and CDR2 YYNGEE. The CDR3 extends over 18 amino acids. J lost 1 base, V lost 0 bases, and 12 bases had no gene match. CDR3 amino acids: CASSVAAGGYGSNTEAFF. DNA for the CDR3: TGTGCCAGCAGCGTAGCGGCAGGGGGTTATGGTTCGAACACTGAAGCTTTCTTT.

The chain couples TRBV6-5 to TRBJ2-5; 10 bases match TRBD1. After removal of 4 bases from V and 5 bases from J, the junction contained 4 bases not matched to a gene. In germline, CDR1 is MNHEY, CDR2 SVGAGI. This CDR3 is 14 amino acids long. The CDR3 sequence: CASSLTGGVETQYF. For the CDR3, the DNA is TGTGCCAGCAGTTTGACAGGGGGCGTTGAGACCCAGTACTTC.

The chain carries TRBV5-1 and TRBJ1-4, with a tentative D call TRBD1 (6 bases). Germline V lookup: CDR1 SGHRS, CDR2 YFSETQ. The CDR3 runs 13 residues. V dropped 6 bases and J dropped 8 bases, with 14 bases sitting between them. CDR3 protein: CASTVTQGEKLFF. The CDR3 coding sequence is TGCGCCAGCACCGTGACCCAGGGGGAAAAACTGTTTTTT.